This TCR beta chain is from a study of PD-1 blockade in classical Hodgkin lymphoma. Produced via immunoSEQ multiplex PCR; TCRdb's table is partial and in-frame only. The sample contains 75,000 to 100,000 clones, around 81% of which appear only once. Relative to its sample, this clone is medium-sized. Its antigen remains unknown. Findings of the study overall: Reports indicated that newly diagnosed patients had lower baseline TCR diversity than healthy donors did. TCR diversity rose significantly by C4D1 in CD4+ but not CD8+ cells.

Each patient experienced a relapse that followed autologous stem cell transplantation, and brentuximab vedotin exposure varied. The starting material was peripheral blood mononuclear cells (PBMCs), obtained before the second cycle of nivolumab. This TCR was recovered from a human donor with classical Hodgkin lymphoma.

CDR3 in DNA: TGCGCCAGCAGCCTACCGGGACTAGCGGGGGATGAGCAGTTCTTC. Amino acid sequence: CASSLPGLAGDEQFF. This chain connects TRBV4-1 to TRBJ2-1; 14 nucleotides agree with TRBD2. CDR3 length: 15 residues. Germline assignment: CDR1 MGHRA and CDR2 YSYEKL. With V trimmed by 4 bases and J by 8 bases, 4 bases remained unmatched.